A single TCR beta chain is shown here with its context. The data were obtained in a study of blood T cell repertoires in COVID-19. Looking at the study overall: The analysed material was cDNA or gDNA that came from T cells, B-cell-depleted T cells, or PBMCs.

Between the trimmed V and J ends, which lost 0 bases and 5 bases, there was a span of 11 bases. Looked up from germline, CDR1 is SGDLS and CDR2 is YYNGEE. The CDR3 length is 14 residues. The authors' processing: Reference gene primers were amplified, and this amplification served to estimate nucleated cell counts. Assay used: immunoSEQ multiplex PCR; TCRdb lists only in-frame clones, some missing. Clone size and V and J calls were adopted from that table, with D and trimming inferred from the DNA. Of about 90,000 clones in the sample, around 89% were seen once. The sample taken for sequencing was peripheral blood. The rearrangement uses TRBV9 and TRBJ2-5; D gene ambiguous. This receptor was obtained from a man in his 60s with acute or convalescent COVID-19. DNA for the CDR3: TGTGCCAGCAGCGTAGGTGGCGCCGGGGAGACCCAGTACTTC. As protein: CASSVGGAGETQYF.